The source of this TCR beta chain is a study of T cells after yellow fever vaccination. General study findings and limits: Reappearance after the booster was observed for most primary-vaccination clones (about 95% CD4, over 75% CD8). Though weaker, the secondary response peaked faster, on day 5 versus 15.

TCRdb re-called the 5' RACE reads with MiXCR, one entry per CDR3 protein. In the table there are hundreds of thousands of distinct CDR3 sequences, approximately 13% of which are singletons. Concerning this clonotype: Its antigen is still unknown.

CDR3 length equals 13 residues. Germline-derived CDR1 and CDR2 are GTSNPN and SVGIG (reference sequence). This receptor was taken from a man aged 25 to 45 who received the YFV17D yellow fever vaccine. The sequenced sample was PBMCs, obtained on the day of the yellow fever booster vaccination. V and J are TRBV30 and TRBJ2-7, with D possibly being TRBD1 (6 bases). This chain's CDR3 is CAFGQPNSYEQYF. CDR3 coding DNA: TGTGCATTCGGACAGCCGAACTCCTACGAGCAGTACTTC.